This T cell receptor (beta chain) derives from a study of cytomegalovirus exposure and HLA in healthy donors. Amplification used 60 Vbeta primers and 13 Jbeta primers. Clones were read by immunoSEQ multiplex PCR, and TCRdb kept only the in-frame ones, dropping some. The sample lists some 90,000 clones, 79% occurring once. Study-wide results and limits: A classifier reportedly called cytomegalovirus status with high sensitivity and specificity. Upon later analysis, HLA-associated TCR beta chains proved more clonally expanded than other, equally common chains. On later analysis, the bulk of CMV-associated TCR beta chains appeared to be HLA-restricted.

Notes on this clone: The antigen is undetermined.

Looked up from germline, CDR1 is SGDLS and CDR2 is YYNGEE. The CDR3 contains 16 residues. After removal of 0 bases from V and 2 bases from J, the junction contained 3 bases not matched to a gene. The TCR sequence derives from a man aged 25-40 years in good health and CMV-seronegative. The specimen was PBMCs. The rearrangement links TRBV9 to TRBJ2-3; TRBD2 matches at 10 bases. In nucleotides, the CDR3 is TGTGCCAGCAGCGTAGCCAGCGGGGGGGCCACAGATACGCAGTATTTT. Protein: CASSVASGGATDTQYF.